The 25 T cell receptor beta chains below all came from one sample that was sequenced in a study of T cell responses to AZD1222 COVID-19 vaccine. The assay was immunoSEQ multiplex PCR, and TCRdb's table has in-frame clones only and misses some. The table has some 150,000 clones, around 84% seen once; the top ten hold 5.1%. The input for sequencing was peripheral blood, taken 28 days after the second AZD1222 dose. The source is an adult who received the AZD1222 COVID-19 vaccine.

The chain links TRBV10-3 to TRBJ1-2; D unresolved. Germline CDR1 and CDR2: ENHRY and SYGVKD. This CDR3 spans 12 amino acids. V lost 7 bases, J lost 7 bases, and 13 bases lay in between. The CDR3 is CAITFGGPGYTF. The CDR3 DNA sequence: TGTGCCATCACATTCGGCGGTCCTGGCTACACCTTC.

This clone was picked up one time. The CDR3 DNA sequence: TGTGCCAGCAGCCAAGAAGGTCCTTGGGAAGGAAAGCAGTACTTC. This translates into CASSQEGPWEGKQYF. The chain has TRBV3-1 (or the pseudogene TRBV3-2) and TRBJ2-7; D gene unclear. The CDR3 runs 15 residues. V was shortened by 0 bases and J by 8 bases, with 17 bases between the two germline ends. CDR1 LGHDT and CDR2 YNNKEL come from the germline V gene (reference sequence).

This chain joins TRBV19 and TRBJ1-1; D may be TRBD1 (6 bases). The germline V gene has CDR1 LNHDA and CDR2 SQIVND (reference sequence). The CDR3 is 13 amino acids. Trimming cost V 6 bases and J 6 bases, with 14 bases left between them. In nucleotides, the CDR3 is TGTGCCAGTAGATATGGGGACAAGGCTGAAGCTTTCTTT. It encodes CASRYGDKAEAFF.

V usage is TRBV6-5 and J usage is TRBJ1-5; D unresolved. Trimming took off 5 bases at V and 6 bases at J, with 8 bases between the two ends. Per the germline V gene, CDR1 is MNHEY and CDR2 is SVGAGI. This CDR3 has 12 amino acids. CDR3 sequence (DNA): TGTGCCAGCAGTACACTCGGTCAGCCCCAGCATTTT. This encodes CASSTLGQPQHF.

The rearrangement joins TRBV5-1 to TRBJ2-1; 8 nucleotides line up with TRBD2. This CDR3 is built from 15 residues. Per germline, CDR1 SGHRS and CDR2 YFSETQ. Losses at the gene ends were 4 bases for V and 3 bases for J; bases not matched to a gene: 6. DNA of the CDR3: TGCGCCAGCAGCATCCCTAGCGGGTACTACAATGAGCAGTTCTTC. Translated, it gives CASSIPSGYYNEQFF.

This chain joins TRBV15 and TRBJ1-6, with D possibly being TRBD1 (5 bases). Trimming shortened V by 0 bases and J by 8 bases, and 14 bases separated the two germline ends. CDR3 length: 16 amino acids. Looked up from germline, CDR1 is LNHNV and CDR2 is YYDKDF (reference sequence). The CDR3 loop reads CATSRDYSGLDSPLHF. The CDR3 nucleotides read TGTGCCACCAGCAGAGATTACTCGGGGCTAGATTCACCCCTCCACTTT.

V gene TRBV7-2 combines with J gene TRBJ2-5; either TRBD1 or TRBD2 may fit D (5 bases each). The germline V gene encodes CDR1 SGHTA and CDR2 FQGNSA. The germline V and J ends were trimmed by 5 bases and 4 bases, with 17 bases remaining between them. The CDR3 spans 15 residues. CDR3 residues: CASSPLISGGETQYF. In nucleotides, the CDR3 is TGTGCCAGCAGCCCCCTTATTTCTGGGGGAGAGACCCAGTACTTC.

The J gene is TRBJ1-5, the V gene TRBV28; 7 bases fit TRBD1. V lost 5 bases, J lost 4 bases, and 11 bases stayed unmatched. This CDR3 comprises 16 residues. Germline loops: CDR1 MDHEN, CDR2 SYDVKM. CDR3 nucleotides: TGTGCCAGCAGTCCGGCGACAGGGAGGGGGAATCAGCCCCAGCATTTT. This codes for CASSPATGRGNQPQHF.

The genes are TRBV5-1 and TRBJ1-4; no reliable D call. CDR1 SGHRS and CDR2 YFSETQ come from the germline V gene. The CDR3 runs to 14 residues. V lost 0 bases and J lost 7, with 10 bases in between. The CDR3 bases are TGCGCCAGCAGCTTGGGGGATCGGACTGAAAAACTGTTTTTT. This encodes CASSLGDRTEKLFF.

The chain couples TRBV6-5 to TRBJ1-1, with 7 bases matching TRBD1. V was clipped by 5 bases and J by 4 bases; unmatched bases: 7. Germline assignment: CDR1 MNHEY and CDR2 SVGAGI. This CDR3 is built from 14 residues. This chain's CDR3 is CASSLRQGGTEAFF. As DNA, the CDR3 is TGTGCCAGCAGTCTTAGACAGGGCGGCACTGAAGCTTTCTTT.

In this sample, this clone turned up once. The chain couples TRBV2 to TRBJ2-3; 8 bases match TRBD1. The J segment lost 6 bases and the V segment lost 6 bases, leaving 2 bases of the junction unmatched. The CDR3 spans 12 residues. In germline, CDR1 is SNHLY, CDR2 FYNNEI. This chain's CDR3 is CASRNRGDTQYF. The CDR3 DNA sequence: TGTGCCAGCAGGAACAGGGGGGATACGCAGTATTTT. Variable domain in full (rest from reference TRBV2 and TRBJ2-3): EPEVTQTPSHQVTQMGQEVILRCVPISNHLYFYWYRQILGQKVEFLVSFYNNEISEKSEIFDDQFSVERPDGSNFTLKIRSTKLEDSAMYFCASRNRGDTQYFGPGTRLTVL.

CDR3 sequence (DNA): TGTGCCAGCAGCTTGCGGGACTATAGCACCGGGGAGCTGTTTTTT. This encodes CASSLRDYSTGELFF. The chain couples TRBV5-5 to TRBJ2-2; 7 bases are shared with TRBD2. V lost 1 base and J lost 4; bases outside the gene matches: 4. Germline CDR1 reads SGHKS; CDR2 reads YYEKEE (reference sequence). The CDR3 loop spans 15 amino acids.

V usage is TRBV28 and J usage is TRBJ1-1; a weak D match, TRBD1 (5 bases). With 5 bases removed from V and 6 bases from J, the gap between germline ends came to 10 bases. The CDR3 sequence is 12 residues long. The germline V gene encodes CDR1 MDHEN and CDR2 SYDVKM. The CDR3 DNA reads TGTGCCAGCAGTCCAGGGAGGGCTGAAGCTTTCTTT. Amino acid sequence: CASSPGRAEAFF.

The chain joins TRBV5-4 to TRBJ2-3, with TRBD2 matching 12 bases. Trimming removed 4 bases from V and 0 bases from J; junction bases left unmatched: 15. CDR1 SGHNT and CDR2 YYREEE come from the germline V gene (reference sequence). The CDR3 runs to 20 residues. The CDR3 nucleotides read TGTGCCAGCAGCCCCGCGGGACTAGCGGGTAAAATAACTAGCACAGATACGCAGTATTTT. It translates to CASSPAGLAGKITSTDTQYF.

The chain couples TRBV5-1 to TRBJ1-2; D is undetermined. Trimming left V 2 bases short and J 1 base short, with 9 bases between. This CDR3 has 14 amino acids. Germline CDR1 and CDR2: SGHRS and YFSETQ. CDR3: CASSFGEINYGYTF. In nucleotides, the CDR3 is TGCGCCAGCAGCTTTGGAGAGATTAACTATGGCTACACCTTC.

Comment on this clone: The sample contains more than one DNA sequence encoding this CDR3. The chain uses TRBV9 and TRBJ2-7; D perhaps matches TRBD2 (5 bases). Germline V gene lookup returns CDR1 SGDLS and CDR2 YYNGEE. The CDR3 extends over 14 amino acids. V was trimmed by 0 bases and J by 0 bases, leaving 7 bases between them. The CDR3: CASSVGGISYEQYF. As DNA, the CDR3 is TGTGCCAGCAGCGTAGGAGGGATCTCCTACGAGCAGTACTTC.

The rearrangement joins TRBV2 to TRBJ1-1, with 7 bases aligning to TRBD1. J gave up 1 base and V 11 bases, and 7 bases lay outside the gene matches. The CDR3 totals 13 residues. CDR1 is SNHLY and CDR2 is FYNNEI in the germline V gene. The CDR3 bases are TGTGCCGGATGGACAGGACAGAACACTGAAGCTTTCTTT. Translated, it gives CAGWTGQNTEAFF.

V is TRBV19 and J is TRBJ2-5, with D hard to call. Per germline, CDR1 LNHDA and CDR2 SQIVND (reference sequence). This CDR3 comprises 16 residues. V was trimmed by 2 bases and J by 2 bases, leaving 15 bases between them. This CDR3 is CASSILPTYGQETQYF. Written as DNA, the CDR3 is TGTGCCAGTAGTATACTCCCCACCTATGGGCAAGAGACCCAGTACTTC.

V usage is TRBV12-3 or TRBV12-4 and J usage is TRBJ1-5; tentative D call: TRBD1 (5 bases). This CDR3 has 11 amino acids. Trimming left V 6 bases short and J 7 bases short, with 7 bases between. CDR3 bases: TGTGCCAGCAGCGAGGGGCAGCCCCAGCATTTT. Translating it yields CASSEGQPQHF.

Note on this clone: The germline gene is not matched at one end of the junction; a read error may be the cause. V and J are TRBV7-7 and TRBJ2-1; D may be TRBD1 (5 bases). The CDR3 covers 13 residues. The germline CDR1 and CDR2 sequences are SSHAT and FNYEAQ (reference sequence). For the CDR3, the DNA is TGTGCTAGCAGCTTAGGGGCAGACAATGAGCAGTTCTTC. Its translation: CASSLGADNEQFF.

As DNA, the CDR3 is TGTGCCAGCAGCCCGGGACAGCCGGCCCCCAACTATGGCTACACCTTC. The encoded protein is CASSPGQPAPNYGYTF. The chain uses TRBV7-8 and TRBJ1-2; 7 bases are a match to TRBD1. V lost 5 bases and J lost 2; bases outside the gene matches: 11. The germline V gene has CDR1 SGHVS and CDR2 FQNEAQ. This CDR3 comprises 16 residues.

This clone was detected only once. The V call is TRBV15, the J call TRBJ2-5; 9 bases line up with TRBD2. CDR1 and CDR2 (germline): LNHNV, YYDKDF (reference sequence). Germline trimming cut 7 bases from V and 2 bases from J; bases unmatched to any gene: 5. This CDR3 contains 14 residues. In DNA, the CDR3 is TGTGCCACCACCCTTAGCGGGGGACAAGAGACCCAGTACTTC. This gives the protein CATTLSGGQETQYF.

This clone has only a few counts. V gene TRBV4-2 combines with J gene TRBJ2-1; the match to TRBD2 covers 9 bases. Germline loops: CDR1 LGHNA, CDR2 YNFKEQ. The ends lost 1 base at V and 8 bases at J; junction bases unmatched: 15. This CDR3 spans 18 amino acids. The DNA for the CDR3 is TGTGCCAGCAGCCAAGCCGCCCCCGCGGGAGGGTTTAGCCATGAGCAGTTCTTC. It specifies CASSQAAPAGGFSHEQFF.

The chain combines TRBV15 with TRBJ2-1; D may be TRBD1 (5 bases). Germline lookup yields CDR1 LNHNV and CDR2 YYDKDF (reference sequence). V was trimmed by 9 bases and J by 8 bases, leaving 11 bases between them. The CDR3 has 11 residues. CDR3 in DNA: TGTGCCACAGGGGTCCGCGATGAGCAGTTCTTC. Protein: CATGVRDEQFF.

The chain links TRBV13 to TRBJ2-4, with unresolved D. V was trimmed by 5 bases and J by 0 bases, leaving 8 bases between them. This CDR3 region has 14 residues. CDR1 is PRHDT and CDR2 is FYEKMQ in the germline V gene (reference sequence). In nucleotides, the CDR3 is TGTGCCAGCAGCGAGGTGATAGCCAAAAACATTCAGTACTTC. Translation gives CASSEVIAKNIQYF.